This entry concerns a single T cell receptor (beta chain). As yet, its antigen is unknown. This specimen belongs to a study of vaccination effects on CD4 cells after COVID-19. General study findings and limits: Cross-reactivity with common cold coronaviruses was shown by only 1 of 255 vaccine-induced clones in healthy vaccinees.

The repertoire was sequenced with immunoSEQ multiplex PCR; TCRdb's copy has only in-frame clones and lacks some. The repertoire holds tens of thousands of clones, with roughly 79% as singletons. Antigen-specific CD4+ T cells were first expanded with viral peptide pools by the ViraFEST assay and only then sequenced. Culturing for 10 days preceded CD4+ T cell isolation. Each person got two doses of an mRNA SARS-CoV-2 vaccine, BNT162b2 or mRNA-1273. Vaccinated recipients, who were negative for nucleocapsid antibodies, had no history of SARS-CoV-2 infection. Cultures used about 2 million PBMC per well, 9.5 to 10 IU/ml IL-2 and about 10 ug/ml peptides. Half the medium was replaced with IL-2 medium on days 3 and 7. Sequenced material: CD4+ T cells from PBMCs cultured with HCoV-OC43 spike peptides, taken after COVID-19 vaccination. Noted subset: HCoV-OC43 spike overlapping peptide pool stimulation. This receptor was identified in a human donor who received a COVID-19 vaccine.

DNA of the CDR3: TGTGCCAGCAGTTATGGGACAGGGATTCAGCCCCAGCATTTT. Translating gives CASSYGTGIQPQHF. The V call is TRBV6-2 or TRBV6-3, the J call TRBJ1-5; 9 nucleotides line up with TRBD1. V was pared by 3 bases and J by 6 bases, with 3 bases of the junction left unmatched. This CDR3 has 14 amino acids. Germline CDR1 reads MNHEY; CDR2 reads SVGEGT.